The 17 T cell receptor beta chains listed next were all sequenced from one sample in a study of T cells in Graves' hyperthyroidism and ophthalmopathy. The investigators amplified TCR beta CDR3 regions from RNA transcripts. The study used the HTBI primer set for a first-round RT-PCR of the TCR CDR3. TCRdb re-derived calls from the multiplex PCR reads in MiXCR, one entry per CDR3 protein. Altogether roughly 180,000 distinct CDR3 sequences are present, approximately 15% being singletons, with the ten largest covering roughly 30%. The sample comprised blood. The source is a woman aged 45-60 years with Graves' hyperthyroidism.

V usage is TRBV18 and J usage is TRBJ1-1; tentatively, D is TRBD1 (5 bases). Germline lookup yields CDR1 KGHSH and CDR2 LQKENI. There are 18 residues in the CDR3. Trimming took 1 base from V and 1 from J, leaving 19 bases between them. The CDR3 DNA reads TGTGCCAGCTCACCACAGGGGATGACAGTAACAGGGAACACTGAAGCTTTCTTT. Translating gives CASSPQGMTVTGNTEAFF.

This clonotype has at least ten counts. The chain couples TRBV13 to TRBJ2-7, with a possible D match to TRBD1 (7 bases). Germline lookup yields CDR1 PRHDT and CDR2 FYEKMQ (reference sequence). V dropped 1 base and J dropped 3 bases, with 13 bases sitting between them. The CDR3 runs 15 residues. CDR3 nucleotide sequence: TGTGCCAGCAGCTTAGTGGGGGGACAGAACTACGAGCAGTACTTC. Amino acid sequence: CASSLVGGQNYEQYF. The variable domain in full, with the rest retrieved from reference TRBV13 and TRBJ2-7, is AAGVIQSPRHLIKEKRETATLKCYPIPRHDTVYWYQQGPGQDPQFLISFYEKMQSDKGSIPDRFSAQQFSDYHSELNMSSLELGDSALYFCASSLVGGQNYEQYFGPGTRLTVT.

This clonotype was seen a few times. The rearrangement links TRBV6-5 to TRBJ2-1; the D call may be TRBD1 or TRBD2 (5 bases each). V lost 2 bases and J lost 4, with 12 bases in between. Germline loops: CDR1 MNHEY, CDR2 SVGAGI. The CDR3 has 15 amino acids. The CDR3 loop is CASSYGGSGYNEQFF. The DNA for the CDR3 is TGTGCCAGCAGTTACGGGGGATCTGGATACAATGAGCAGTTCTTC.

This clonotype was counted at least ten times. The V and J genes are TRBV3-1 and TRBJ1-5; no reliable D call. Trimming left V 2 bases short and J 4 bases short, with 6 bases between. Germline values: CDR1 LGHDT, CDR2 YNNKEL (reference sequence). The CDR3 contains 13 residues. This chain's CDR3 is CASSQSPNQPQHF. In nucleotides, the CDR3 is TGTGCCAGCAGCCAATCCCCAAATCAGCCCCAGCATTTT.

A remark on this clonotype: A much bigger clone sits one base away, suggesting this may be a read error. The chain is built from TRBV7-9 and TRBJ1-5; D unclear. CDR1 SEHNR and CDR2 FQNEAQ come from the germline V gene (reference sequence). The CDR3 has 15 residues. The CDR3 nucleotides are TGTGCCGGCAGCTCCGATAGGATGGGGTATCAGCCCCAGCATTTT. It yields the protein CAGSSDRMGYQPQHF.

The chain combines TRBV4-2 with TRBJ2-5; 7 nucleotides agree with TRBD1. Per germline, CDR1 LGHNA and CDR2 YNFKEQ. V dropped 6 bases and J dropped 5; count of bases not matched to a gene: 12. The CDR3 loop spans 15 amino acids. The CDR3 nucleotides read TGTGCCAGCAGTCTACGAAAGGGGGCTGGGGAGACCCAGTACTTC. Its protein is CASSLRKGAGETQYF.

This clonotype has ten or more counts. CDR3 in amino acids: CASSYVGGAPGNSPLHF. DNA for the CDR3: TGTGCCAGCAGTTACGTAGGGGGGGCGCCGGGGAATTCACCCCTCCACTTT. The V gene is TRBV12-3 or TRBV12-4, the J gene TRBJ1-6, with D possibly being TRBD1 (6 bases). This CDR3 is 17 amino acids long. The germline V and J ends were trimmed by 4 bases and 7 bases, with 20 bases remaining between them.

This clonotype occurred many times. The CDR3: CASSGDRVYGYTF. DNA for the CDR3: TGTGCCAGCAGTGGGGACAGGGTCTATGGCTACACCTTC. The genes are TRBV6-1 and TRBJ1-2; TRBD1 agrees at 9 bases. V gave up 4 bases and J gave up 4 bases; unmatched junction bases: 1. In germline, CDR1 is MNHNS, CDR2 SASEGT. CDR3 length: 13 amino acids.

This clonotype was picked up many times. V is TRBV25-1 and J is TRBJ2-1, with D perhaps matching TRBD2 (6 bases). V lost 1 base, J lost 9 bases, and 10 bases lay in between. The CDR3 has 13 amino acids. Per germline, CDR1 MGHDK and CDR2 SYGVNS. The CDR3 reads CASSEWGESEQFF. The CDR3 nucleotides are TGTGCCAGCAGTGAATGGGGGGAAAGTGAGCAGTTCTTC.

This clonotype showed up many times. V and J are TRBV6-1 and TRBJ2-7; 10 positions agree with TRBD1. Looked up from germline, CDR1 is MNHNS and CDR2 is SASEGT. The CDR3 extends over 14 amino acids. Trimming at V came to 6 bases and at J to 4 bases, leaving 6 bases not matched to a gene. CDR3 sequence reads: CASRRPGQGYEQYF. The CDR3 coding sequence is TGTGCCAGCAGGAGACCGGGACAGGGGTACGAGCAGTACTTC.

This clonotype has a count of ten or more. This chain links TRBV11-2 with TRBJ2-7, with D perhaps assigned TRBD1 or TRBD2 (6 bases each). This CDR3 contains 13 residues. In germline, CDR1 is SGHAT, CDR2 FQNNGV. V was cut by 3 bases and J by 4 bases, with 10 bases left in between. Here the CDR3 DNA reads TGTGCCAGCAGCTTCGGGGGCTCGTACGAGCAGTACTTC. It is translated as CASSFGGSYEQYF.

The table lists this clonotype with a count of one. This chain uses TRBV10-3 with TRBJ1-4, with D uncertain. Germline CDR1 ENHRY, CDR2 SYGVKD. Trimming left V 6 bases short and J 7 bases short, with 12 bases between. The CDR3 is 13 residues long. CDR3 in amino acids: CAIRRDGSEKLFF. The DNA for the CDR3 is TGTGCCATCAGGAGGGATGGAAGTGAAAAACTGTTTTTT.

The count of this clonotype is one. At one boundary the junction diverges from the germline segment, which might be a read error. The chain has TRBV13 and TRBJ2-2; D perhaps matches TRBD2 (5 bases). CDR3 length: 15 residues. Germline V CDR1 and CDR2: PRHDT, FYEKMQ (reference sequence). The CDR3 loop is CASSLGQANTGELLF. DNA of the CDR3: TGTGCCAGCAGCTTAGGGCAGGCGAACACCGGGGAGCTGCTTTTT.

This chain joins TRBV4-1 and TRBJ1-2; 9 nucleotides line up with TRBD1. With 4 bases clipped from V and 6 bases from J, the junction kept 12 bases outside the gene matches. CDR1 is MGHRA, CDR2 YSYEKL, per germline. This CDR3 has 16 amino acids. The CDR3 sequence is CASSLPGQGTGNGYTF. The CDR3 DNA sequence: TGCGCCAGCAGCCTACCCGGCCAGGGGACAGGGAATGGCTACACCTTC.

This clonotype was counted ten times or more. This chain links TRBV20-1 with TRBJ1-1; D is possibly TRBD1 (5 bases). Trimming cost V 0 bases and J 4 bases, with 15 bases left between them. Germline assignment: CDR1 DFQATT and CDR2 SNEGSKA (reference sequence). The CDR3 is 15 residues long. CDR3 nucleotides: TGCAGTGCTAGAGATCGGGATTGGGGGGGCACTGAAGCTTTCTTT. Its protein is CSARDRDWGGTEAFF.

This clonotype was seen many times. The V call is TRBV4-2, the J call TRBJ2-3; 10 positions match TRBD2. CDR1 LGHNA and CDR2 YNFKEQ come from the germline V gene. J was trimmed by 4 bases and V by 0 bases; bases with no gene match: 4. The CDR3 is 16 residues long. The CDR3 nucleotides are TGTGCCAGCAGCCAAGAGGCTACTAGCGGGGCAGATACGCAGTATTTT. Protein sequence: CASSQEATSGADTQYF.

This clonotype was picked up many times. The chain recombines TRBV28 with TRBJ2-7; unclear D gene. The V end lost 6 bases, the J end lost 5 bases, and 14 bases lay between the germline ends. The CDR3 spans 13 residues. CDR1 and CDR2 (germline): MDHEN, SYDVKM. The CDR3 region is CASSPSYSDEQYF. The CDR3 DNA reads as TGTGCCAGCAGCCCCTCGTACTCAGACGAGCAGTACTTC.